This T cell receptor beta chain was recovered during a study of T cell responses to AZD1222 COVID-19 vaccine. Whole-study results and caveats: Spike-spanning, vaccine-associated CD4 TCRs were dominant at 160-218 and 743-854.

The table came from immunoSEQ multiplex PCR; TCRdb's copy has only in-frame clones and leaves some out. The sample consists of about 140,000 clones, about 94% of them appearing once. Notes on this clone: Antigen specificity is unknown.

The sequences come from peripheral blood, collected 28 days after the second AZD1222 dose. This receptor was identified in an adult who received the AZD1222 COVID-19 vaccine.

The CDR3, as DNA: TGTGCCAGCAGCGTAGATCTACTGATGGCAGCCCCCTACGAGCAGTACTTC. Encoded protein: CASSVDLLMAAPYEQYF. V usage is TRBV9 and J usage is TRBJ2-7; no clear D gene. This CDR3 has 17 amino acids. V was clipped by 0 bases and J by 2 bases, with 18 bases between them. In germline, CDR1 is SGDLS, CDR2 YYNGEE.